This TCR beta chain emerged from a study of blood T cell repertoires in COVID-19. With 6 bases removed from V and 10 bases from J, the gap between germline ends came to 22 bases. Germline loops: CDR1 SNHLY, CDR2 FYNNEI. The CDR3 is made up of 16 amino acids. Authors' processing steps: Scientists estimated how many nucleated cells there were by amplifying reference gene primers. Assay used: immunoSEQ multiplex PCR; TCRdb lists only in-frame clones, some missing. D and trimming were read from the DNA, whereas the V and J calls and clone size are those reported in that table. The sample yields about 250,000 clones, about 83% seen once.

The chain couples TRBV2 to TRBJ1-6; D not resolved. Source material: peripheral blood. This clonotype originated in a man older than 75 with acute or convalescent COVID-19. CDR3 residues: CASSATDLIRGSPLHF. In DNA, the CDR3 is TGTGCCAGCAGCGCAACCGACCTAATCCGAGGGTCACCCCTCCACTTT.